These 23 T cell receptor beta chains were sequenced from one sample in a study of T cell responses to AZD1222 COVID-19 vaccine. The protocol was immunoSEQ multiplex PCR, while the TCRdb copy is restricted to in-frame clones and leaves out a portion. The repertoire holds under 95,000 clones, with roughly nine tenths as singletons. Sequencing was performed on peripheral blood, taken on day 0 of AZD1222 vaccination. Receptor source: an adult in good health.

This chain joins TRBV5-1 and TRBJ1-6, with D possibly being TRBD1 (5 bases). CDR3 size: 15 residues. The germline V and J ends were trimmed by 2 bases and 5 bases, with 11 bases remaining between them. Germline-derived CDR1 and CDR2 are SGHRS and YFSETQ. CDR3 region: CASSFGTDNNSPLHF. DNA of the CDR3: TGCGCCAGCAGCTTCGGGACGGATAATAATTCACCCCTCCACTTT.

The V gene is TRBV7-6, the J gene TRBJ1-4; D not certain. The CDR3 spans 14 residues. Between the trimmed V and J ends, which lost 5 bases and 7 bases, there was a span of 14 bases. Per the germline V gene, CDR1 is SGHVS and CDR2 is FNYEAQ. CDR3 bases: TGTGCCAGCAGCCGGACCTTAAGTGTTGAAAAACTGTTTTTT. Translation: CASSRTLSVEKLFF.

The chain employs TRBV7-9 and TRBJ1-2, with D possibly TRBD1 on 6 matching bases. This CDR3 has 16 amino acids. Germline values: CDR1 SEHNR, CDR2 FQNEAQ (reference sequence). The ends were cut back, 5 bases at V and 4 bases at J, with 20 bases in the middle. CDR3 coding DNA: TGTGCCAGCAGCACCCTACCCCCAGGGGCGGGCTATGGCTACACCTTC. Its translation is CASSTLPPGAGYGYTF.

The rearrangement uses TRBV28 and TRBJ1-1; no firm D call. Germline CDR1 and CDR2: MDHEN and SYDVKM. The length of the CDR3 is 13 residues. Trimming cost V 6 bases and J 8 bases, with 16 bases left between them. The CDR3 DNA follows: TGTGCCAGCAGCCCCCACACCACGTCCGAAGCTTTCTTT. Encoded protein: CASSPHTTSEAFF. The full variable domain, in which reference TRBV28 and TRBJ1-1 provide the parts outside the CDR3, is DVKVTQSSRYLVKRTGEKVFLECVQDMDHENMFWYRQDPGLGLRLIYFSYDVKMKEKGDIPEGYSVSREKKERFSLILESASTNQTSMYLCASSPHTTSEAFFGQGTRLTVV.

The chain carries TRBV4-2 and TRBJ2-7; D tentatively fits TRBD1 or TRBD2 (5 bases each). Germline V lookup: CDR1 LGHNA, CDR2 YNFKEQ. The V and J ends lost 0 bases and 4 bases respectively, with 10 bases between them. The CDR3 runs to 14 residues. In DNA form, the CDR3 reads TGTGCCAGCAGCCAAGAGCGCAGGGAGTACGAGCAGTACTTC. Residues: CASSQERREYEQYF.

The V and J genes are TRBV28 and TRBJ2-7, with D tentatively TRBD1 or TRBD2 (6 bases each). The germline gives CDR1 MDHEN, CDR2 SYDVKM. The CDR3 has 20 amino acids. Trimming shortened V by 3 bases and J by 0 bases, and 27 bases separated the two germline ends. The CDR3 is CASSFESLGDGGLSSYEQYF. The CDR3 region has the DNA TGTGCCAGCAGTTTCGAGTCCTTGGGTGATGGGGGGCTCTCCTCCTACGAGCAGTACTTC.

This chain connects TRBV29-1 to TRBJ1-1; D gene uncertain. The CDR3 spans 13 residues. Trimming cost V 7 bases and J 4 bases, with 16 bases left between them. CDR1 is SQVTM and CDR2 is ANQGSEA in the germline V gene. CDR3: CSAATRASTEAFF. For the CDR3, the DNA is TGCAGCGCGGCGACGAGGGCGAGCACTGAAGCTTTCTTT.

The chain is built from TRBV6-5 and TRBJ1-1, with D possibly matching TRBD1 (6 bases). Germline CDR1 reads MNHEY; CDR2 reads SVGAGI. The CDR3 is 15 amino acids. Deletions cut 6 bases from V and 2 bases from J, with 16 bases between. CDR3 protein: CASRSQGTHNTEAFF. In DNA form, the CDR3 reads TGTGCCAGCAGGTCCCAGGGGACACATAACACTGAAGCTTTCTTT.

The chain combines TRBV7-9 with TRBJ1-1, with 8 bases matching TRBD1. The germline CDR1 and CDR2 sequences are SEHNR and FQNEAQ (reference sequence). Trimming cost V 4 bases and J 0 bases; bases outside gene matches: 7. The CDR3 spans 16 residues. CDR3 loop: CASSSRDRTMNTEAFF. CDR3 nucleotides: TGTGCCAGCAGCTCCCGGGACAGGACCATGAACACTGAAGCTTTCTTT. The full variable domain, its missing parts supplied by reference TRBV7-9 and TRBJ1-1, is DTGVSQNPRHKITKRGQNVTFRCDPISEHNRLYWYRQTLGQGPEFLTYFQNEAQLEKSRLLSDRFSAERPKGSFSTLEIQRTEQGDSAMYLCASSSRDRTMNTEAFFGQGTRLTVV.

This clone was observed once. The chain couples TRBV9 to TRBJ1-1; 9 bases align to TRBD1. Trimming at V came to 3 bases and at J to 5 bases, leaving 5 bases not matched to a gene. This CDR3 has 14 amino acids. Per germline, CDR1 SGDLS and CDR2 YYNGEE. The CDR3 nucleotides are TGTGCCAGCAGCGACGGGACAGGGTTAACTGAAGCTTTCTTT. It yields the protein CASSDGTGLTEAFF.

V is TRBV5-8 and J is TRBJ2-1, with no clear D. In germline, CDR1 is SGHTS, CDR2 YDEGEE. This CDR3 has 14 residues. V shed 0 bases and J shed 5 bases, with 9 bases lying between them. The CDR3, as DNA: TGTGCCAGCAGCTTGGAGACCTTGAACAATGAGCAGTTCTTC. It yields the protein CASSLETLNNEQFF.

This chain uses TRBV27 with TRBJ1-2; perhaps TRBD1 as D (5 bases). The V end lost 4 bases, the J end lost 2 bases, and 17 bases lay between the germline ends. This CDR3 is built from 16 residues. Germline lookup yields CDR1 MNHEY and CDR2 SMNVEV (reference sequence). The CDR3: CASSSLVGAQNYGYTF. In DNA, the CDR3 is TGTGCCAGCAGTTCTTTAGTCGGGGCGCAGAACTATGGCTACACCTTC.

V is TRBV7-9 and J is TRBJ1-1, with D unclear. The length of the CDR3 is 12 residues. CDR1 SEHNR and CDR2 FQNEAQ come from the germline V gene (reference sequence). Trimming removed 3 bases at V and 5 bases at J, with 7 bases between. The CDR3 nucleotides read TGTGCCAGCAGCTTGAGCGAAACTGAAGCTTTCTTT. This sequence encodes CASSLSETEAFF. Drawing the rest from reference TRBV7-9 and TRBJ1-1, the complete variable domain is DTGVSQNPRHKITKRGQNVTFRCDPISEHNRLYWYRQTLGQGPEFLTYFQNEAQLEKSRLLSDRFSAERPKGSFSTLEIQRTEQGDSAMYLCASSLSETEAFFGQGTRLTVV.

This chain uses TRBV11-2 with TRBJ2-1; D is unresolved. Germline V gene data show CDR1 as SGHAT and CDR2 as FQNNGV. The ends were cut back, 3 bases at V and 10 bases at J, with 10 bases in the middle. This CDR3 region has 12 residues. The DNA of the CDR3 is TGTGCCAGCAGCTTCTCGGGCTACGAGCAGTTCTTC. This translates into CASSFSGYEQFF.

The V and J genes are TRBV19 and TRBJ2-7, with 11 positions matching TRBD2. Germline V gene sequence: CDR1 LNHDA, CDR2 SQIVND (reference sequence). With 0 bases clipped from V and 3 bases from J, the junction kept 10 bases outside the gene matches. The CDR3 is 18 residues long. The CDR3 coding sequence is TGTGCCAGTAGTATAGAACGAGAAACCGGGACTAGCGGCTACGAGCAGTACTTC. Translating it yields CASSIERETGTSGYEQYF.

The rearrangement links TRBV6-5 to TRBJ1-2; TRBD1 aligns across 9 bases. CDR1 is MNHEY, CDR2 SVGAGI, per germline. This CDR3 is 15 amino acids long. J gave up 0 bases and V 5 bases, and 4 bases lay outside the gene matches. CDR3 sequence (DNA): TGTGCCAGCAGTCCAGGACAGGGGTCTAACTATGGCTACACCTTC. Its translation: CASSPGQGSNYGYTF.

This chain links TRBV19 with TRBJ2-1, with 7 bases that match TRBD2. In germline, CDR1 is LNHDA, CDR2 SQIVND (reference sequence). The J segment lost 9 bases and the V segment lost 6 bases, leaving 32 bases of the junction unmatched. The CDR3 has 21 residues. The CDR3 coding sequence is TGTGCCAGTAGCCGCCGATTCGTAACGGGGAGGGAAGGACCGGGGCTTGGTGAGCAGTTCTTC. Amino acid sequence: CASSRRFVTGREGPGLGEQFF.

The rearrangement links TRBV3-1 (or the pseudogene TRBV3-2) to TRBJ2-1, with D possibly TRBD1 on 6 matching bases. Trimming took off 4 bases at V and 7 bases at J, with 14 bases between the two ends. Germline V gene data show CDR1 as LGHDT and CDR2 as YNNKEL (reference sequence). The CDR3 contains 14 residues. CDR3 amino acids: CASSPWTATNEQFF. The DNA of the CDR3 is TGTGCCAGCAGCCCATGGACAGCCACGAATGAGCAGTTCTTC.

The chain is built from TRBV2 and TRBJ2-1; TRBD2 aligns across 9 bases. With V trimmed by 7 bases and J by 6 bases, 13 bases remained unmatched. The length of the CDR3 is 16 residues. Germline CDR1 reads SNHLY; CDR2 reads FYNNEI. The CDR3 coding sequence is TGTGCCAGCATATTTATAGCGGGAGTTCCCTCCAATGAGCAGTTCTTC. Protein sequence: CASIFIAGVPSNEQFF. Together with reference TRBV2 and TRBJ2-1, the CDR3 gives the full variable domain: EPEVTQTPSHQVTQMGQEVILRCVPISNHLYFYWYRQILGQKVEFLVSFYNNEISEKSEIFDDQFSVERPDGSNFTLKIRSTKLEDSAMYFCASIFIAGVPSNEQFFGPGTRLTVL.

The rearrangement joins TRBV2 to TRBJ1-5; 8 bases are shared with TRBD1. Germline lookup yields CDR1 SNHLY and CDR2 FYNNEI. There are 15 residues in the CDR3. Trimming cost V 3 bases and J 3 bases; bases outside gene matches: 4. CDR3: CASSEQGADNQPQHF. In nucleotides, the CDR3 is TGTGCCAGCAGTGAGCAGGGGGCCGACAATCAGCCCCAGCATTTT.

In DNA form, the CDR3 reads TGTGCCAGCAGGCCGGGGACAGTCACCGGGGAGCTGTTTTTT. Translating gives CASRPGTVTGELFF. The chain combines TRBV6-5 with TRBJ2-2; 7 nucleotides align to TRBD1. This CDR3 spans 14 amino acids. Germline V gives CDR1 MNHEY, CDR2 SVGAGI. V lost 6 bases and J lost 4; bases outside the gene matches: 5.

In its sample, this clone was seen once. V is TRBV6-4 and J is TRBJ1-1; 7 nucleotides align to TRBD1. The CDR3 has 13 amino acids. Germline V gene sequence: CDR1 MRHNA, CDR2 SNTAGT. V lost 6 bases to trimming and J lost 5 bases; unmatched junction nucleotides: 6. In DNA, the CDR3 is TGTGCCAGCAGCCAGACAGGGTTGACTGAAGCTTTCTTT. Protein: CASSQTGLTEAFF.

The chain links TRBV7-9 to TRBJ1-2, with 8 nucleotides matching TRBD1. Germline V gene lookup returns CDR1 SEHNR and CDR2 FQNEAQ (reference sequence). V was pared by 2 bases and J by 2 bases, with 7 bases of the junction left unmatched. The CDR3 is 16 amino acids. CDR3 region: CASSLTGQGGNYGYTF. DNA for the CDR3: TGTGCCAGCAGCTTAACCGGACAGGGAGGGAACTATGGCTACACCTTC.